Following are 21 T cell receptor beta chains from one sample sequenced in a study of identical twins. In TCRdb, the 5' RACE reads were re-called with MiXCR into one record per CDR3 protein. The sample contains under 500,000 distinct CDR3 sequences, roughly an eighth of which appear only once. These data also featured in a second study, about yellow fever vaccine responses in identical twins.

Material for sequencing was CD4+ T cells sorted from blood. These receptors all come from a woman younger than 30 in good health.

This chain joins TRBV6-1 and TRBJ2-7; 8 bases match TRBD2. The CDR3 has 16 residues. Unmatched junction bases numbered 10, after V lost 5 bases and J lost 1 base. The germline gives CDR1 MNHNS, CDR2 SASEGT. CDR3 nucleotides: TGTGCCAGCAGTCAGACTGAGCGGGGGCGGTCCTACGAGCAGTACTTC. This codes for CASSQTERGRSYEQYF.

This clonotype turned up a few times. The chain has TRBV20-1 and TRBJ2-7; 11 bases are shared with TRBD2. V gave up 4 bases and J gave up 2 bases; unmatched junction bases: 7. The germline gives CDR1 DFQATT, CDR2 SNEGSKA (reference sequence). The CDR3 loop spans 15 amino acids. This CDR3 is CSATSGTSGTYEQYF. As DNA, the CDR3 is TGCAGTGCTACTTCCGGGACTAGCGGAACCTACGAGCAGTACTTC.

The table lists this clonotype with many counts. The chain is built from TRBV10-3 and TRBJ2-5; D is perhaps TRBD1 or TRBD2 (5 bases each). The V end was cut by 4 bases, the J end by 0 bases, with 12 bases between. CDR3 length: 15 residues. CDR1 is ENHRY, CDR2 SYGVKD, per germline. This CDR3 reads CAISGGPLNQETQYF. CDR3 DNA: TGTGCCATCAGTGGGGGACCCCTAAACCAAGAGACCCAGTACTTC.

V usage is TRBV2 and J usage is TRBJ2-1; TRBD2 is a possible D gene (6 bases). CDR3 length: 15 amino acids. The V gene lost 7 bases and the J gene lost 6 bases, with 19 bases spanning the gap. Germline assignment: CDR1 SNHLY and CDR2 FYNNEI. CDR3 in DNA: TGTGCCAGCAAGGTTGGGACTCTCCCCTCCAATGAGCAGTTCTTC. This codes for CASKVGTLPSNEQFF.

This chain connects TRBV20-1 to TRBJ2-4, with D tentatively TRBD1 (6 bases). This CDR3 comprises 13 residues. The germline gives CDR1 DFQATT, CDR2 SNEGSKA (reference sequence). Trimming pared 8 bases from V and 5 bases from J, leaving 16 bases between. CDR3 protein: CSTYTGPENIQYF. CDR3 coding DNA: TGCAGTACTTACACAGGGCCTGAAAACATTCAGTACTTC.

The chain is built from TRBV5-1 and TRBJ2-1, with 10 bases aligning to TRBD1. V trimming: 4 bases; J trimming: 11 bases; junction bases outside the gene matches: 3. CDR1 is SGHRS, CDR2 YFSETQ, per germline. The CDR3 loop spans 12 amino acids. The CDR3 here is CASSPDRGKQFF. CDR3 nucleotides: TGCGCCAGCAGCCCGGACAGGGGGAAGCAGTTCTTC.

In nucleotides, the CDR3 is TGTGCCAGCAGTGGCAAGGTGGGGTCCTACAATGAGCAGTTCTTC. It encodes CASSGKVGSYNEQFF. The rearrangement links TRBV2 to TRBJ2-1; D gene uncertain. The CDR3 has 15 residues. The V gene's germline CDR1 is SNHLY and CDR2 FYNNEI. V lost 4 bases and J 1 base, leaving 11 bases between the germline ends.

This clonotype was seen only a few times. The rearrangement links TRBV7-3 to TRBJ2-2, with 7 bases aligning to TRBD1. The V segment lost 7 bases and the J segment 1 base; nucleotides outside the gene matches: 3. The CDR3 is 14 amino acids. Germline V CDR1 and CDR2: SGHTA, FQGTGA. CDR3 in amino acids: CASKGGMNTGELFF. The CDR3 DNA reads TGTGCCAGCAAAGGGGGCATGAACACCGGGGAGCTGTTTTTT.

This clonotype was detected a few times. The CDR3 loop is CASSFDRGVGELFF. DNA for the CDR3: TGTGCCAGCAGCTTCGACAGGGGTGTTGGGGAGCTGTTTTTT. The chain employs TRBV11-2 and TRBJ2-2; 8 bases align to TRBD1. The CDR3 sequence is 14 residues long. The V gene end was trimmed by 3 bases and the J gene end by 8 bases; junction bases not matched to a gene: 5. The germline V gene encodes CDR1 SGHAT and CDR2 FQNNGV.

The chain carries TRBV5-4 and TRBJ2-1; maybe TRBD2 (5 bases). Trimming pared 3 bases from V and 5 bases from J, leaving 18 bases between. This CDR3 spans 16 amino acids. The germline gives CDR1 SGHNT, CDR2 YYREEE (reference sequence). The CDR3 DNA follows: TGTGCCAGCAGCTGGGGTTCGAGGGCCGGGGACAATGAGCAGTTCTTC. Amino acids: CASSWGSRAGDNEQFF. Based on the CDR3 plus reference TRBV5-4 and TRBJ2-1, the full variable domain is ETGVTQSPTHLIKTRGQQVTLRCSSQSGHNTVSWYQQALGQGPQFIFQYYREEENGRGNFPPRFSGLQFPNYSSELNVNALELDDSALYLCASSWGSRAGDNEQFFGPGTRLTVL.

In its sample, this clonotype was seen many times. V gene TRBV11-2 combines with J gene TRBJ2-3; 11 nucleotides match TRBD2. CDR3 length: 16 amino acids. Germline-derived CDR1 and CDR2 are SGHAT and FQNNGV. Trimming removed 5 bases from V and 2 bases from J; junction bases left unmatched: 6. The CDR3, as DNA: TGTGCCAGCAGCCCTACTAGCGGGAGTGTCACAGATACGCAGTATTTT. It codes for CASSPTSGSVTDTQYF.

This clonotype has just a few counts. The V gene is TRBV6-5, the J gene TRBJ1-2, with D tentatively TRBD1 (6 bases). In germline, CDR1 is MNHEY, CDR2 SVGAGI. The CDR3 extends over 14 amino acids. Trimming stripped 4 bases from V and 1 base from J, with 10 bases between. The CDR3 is CASSWTDDNYGYTF. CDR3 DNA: TGTGCCAGCAGTTGGACAGACGATAACTATGGCTACACCTTC.

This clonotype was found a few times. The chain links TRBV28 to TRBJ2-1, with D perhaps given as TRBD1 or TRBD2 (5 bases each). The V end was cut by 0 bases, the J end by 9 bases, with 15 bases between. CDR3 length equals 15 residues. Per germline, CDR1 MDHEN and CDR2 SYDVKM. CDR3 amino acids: CASSLWGVSRGEQFF. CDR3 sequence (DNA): TGTGCCAGCAGTTTATGGGGGGTCTCCCGGGGTGAGCAGTTCTTC.

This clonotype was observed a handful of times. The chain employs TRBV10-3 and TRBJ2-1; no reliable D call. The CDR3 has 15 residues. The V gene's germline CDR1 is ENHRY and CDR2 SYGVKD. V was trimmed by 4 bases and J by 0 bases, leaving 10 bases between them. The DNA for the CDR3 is TGTGCCATCAGTGTCGGGCCCCCCTCCTACAATGAGCAGTTCTTC. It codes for CAISVGPPSYNEQFF.

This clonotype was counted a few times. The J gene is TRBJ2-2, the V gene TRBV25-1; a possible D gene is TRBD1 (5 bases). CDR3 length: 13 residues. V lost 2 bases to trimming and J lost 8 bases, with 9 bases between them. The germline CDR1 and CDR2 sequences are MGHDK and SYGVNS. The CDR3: CASSEAGIGELFF. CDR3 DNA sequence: TGTGCCAGCAGTGAAGCAGGGATTGGGGAGCTGTTTTTT. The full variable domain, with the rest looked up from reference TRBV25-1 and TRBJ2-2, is EADIYQTPRYLVIGTGKKITLECSQTMGHDKMYWYQQDPGMELHLIHYSYGVNSTEKGDLSSESTVSRIRTEHFPLTLESARPSHTSQYLCASSEAGIGELFFGEGSRLTVL.

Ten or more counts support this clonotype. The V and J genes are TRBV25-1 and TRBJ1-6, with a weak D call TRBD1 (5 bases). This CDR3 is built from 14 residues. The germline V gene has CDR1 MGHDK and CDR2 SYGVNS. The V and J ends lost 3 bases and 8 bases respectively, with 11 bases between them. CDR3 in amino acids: CASSDRGTDSPLHF. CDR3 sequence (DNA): TGTGCCAGCAGTGACCGGGGGACGGATTCACCCCTCCACTTT.

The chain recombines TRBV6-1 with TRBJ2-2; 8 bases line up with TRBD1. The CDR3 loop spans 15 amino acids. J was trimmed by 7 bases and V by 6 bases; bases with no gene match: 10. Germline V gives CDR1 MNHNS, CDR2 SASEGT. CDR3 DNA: TGTGCCAGCAGGACCGGGACAGGATTCAACGGGGAGCTGTTTTTT. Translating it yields CASRTGTGFNGELFF.

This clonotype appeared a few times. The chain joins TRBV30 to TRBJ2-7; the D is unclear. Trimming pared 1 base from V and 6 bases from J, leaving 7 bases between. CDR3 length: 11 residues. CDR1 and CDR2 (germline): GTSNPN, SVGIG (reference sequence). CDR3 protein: CAWSAQPEQYF. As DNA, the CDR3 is TGTGCCTGGAGTGCCCAGCCCGAGCAGTACTTC.

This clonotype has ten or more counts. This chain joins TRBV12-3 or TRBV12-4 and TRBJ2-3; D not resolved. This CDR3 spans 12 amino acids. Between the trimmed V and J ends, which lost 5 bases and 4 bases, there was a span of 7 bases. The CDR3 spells CASSPPSDTQYF. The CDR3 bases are TGTGCCAGCAGTCCCCCGTCAGATACGCAGTATTTT.

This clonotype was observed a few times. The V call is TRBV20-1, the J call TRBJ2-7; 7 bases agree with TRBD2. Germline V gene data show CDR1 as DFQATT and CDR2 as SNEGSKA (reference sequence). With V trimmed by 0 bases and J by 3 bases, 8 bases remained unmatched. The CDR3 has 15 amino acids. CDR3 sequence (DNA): TGCAGTGCTAGAGATGGCCTAGCGGCTATCTACGAGCAGTACTTC. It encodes CSARDGLAAIYEQYF.

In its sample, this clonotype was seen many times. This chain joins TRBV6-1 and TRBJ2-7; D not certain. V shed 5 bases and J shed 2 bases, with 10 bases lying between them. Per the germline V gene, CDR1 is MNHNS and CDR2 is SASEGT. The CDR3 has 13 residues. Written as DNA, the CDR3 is TGTGCCAGCAGTCGCAGCCGGACCTACGAGCAGTACTTC. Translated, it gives CASSRSRTYEQYF.